The 22 T cell receptor beta chains in this list originate from one sample, sequenced in a study of OX40 agonist ivuxolimab in advanced cancers. The repertoire was sequenced with immunoSEQ multiplex PCR; TCRdb's copy has only in-frame clones and lacks some. The data show some 70,000 clones, roughly nine tenths seen once. The sequences come from CD4+ or CD8+ T cells sorted from blood, collected in a trial of the OX40 agonist ivuxolimab. These receptors came from an adult with an advanced solid tumor such as melanoma, head and neck, liver or kidney cancer.

The V gene is TRBV2, the J gene TRBJ2-7, with D possibly being TRBD1 (6 bases). CDR3 size: 13 residues. V dropped 5 bases and J dropped 2 bases, with 10 bases sitting between them. CDR1 is SNHLY and CDR2 is FYNNEI in the germline V gene. CDR3 in DNA: TGTGCCAGCAGTATTGGACAGACCTACGAGCAGTACTTC. As protein: CASSIGQTYEQYF. The full variable domain, in which reference TRBV2 and TRBJ2-7 provide the parts outside the CDR3, is EPEVTQTPSHQVTQMGQEVILRCVPISNHLYFYWYRQILGQKVEFLVSFYNNEISEKSEIFDDQFSVERPDGSNFTLKIRSTKLEDSAMYFCASSIGQTYEQYFGPGTRLTVT.

The sample holds a few counts of this clone. V gene TRBV4-1 combines with J gene TRBJ2-2; no definite D call. The CDR3 length is 14 residues. Germline loops: CDR1 MGHRA, CDR2 YSYEKL. Trimming cost V 3 bases and J 5 bases, with 10 bases left between them. CDR3 in amino acids: CASSHGVITGELFF. For the CDR3, the DNA is TGCGCCAGCAGCCATGGAGTAATTACCGGGGAGCTGTTTTTT.

V usage is TRBV6-5 and J usage is TRBJ1-1, with 7 bases lining up with TRBD1. The ends lost 5 bases at V and 1 base at J; junction bases unmatched: 7. Germline assignment: CDR1 MNHEY and CDR2 SVGAGI. The CDR3 sequence is 15 residues long. The CDR3 DNA is TGTGCCAGCAGTGCCCCAGGGGGGCAGAACACTGAAGCTTTCTTT. This sequence encodes CASSAPGGQNTEAFF.

The J gene is TRBJ2-1, the V gene TRBV6-5; 10 bases are a match to TRBD2. Germline values: CDR1 MNHEY, CDR2 SVGAGI. After removal of 0 bases from V and 13 bases from J, the junction contained 12 bases not matched to a gene. This CDR3 spans 16 amino acids. The CDR3 DNA reads as TGTGCCAGCAGTTACTCGAGAGAGGAGCGGGGGGGCTTCCAGTTCTTC. Translated: CASSYSREERGGFQFF.

This clone was counted a single time. The chain employs TRBV5-6 and TRBJ2-7, with 10 bases fitting TRBD1. J was trimmed by 5 bases and V by 2 bases; bases with no gene match: 4. Germline V gives CDR1 SGHDT, CDR2 YYEEEE. This CDR3 comprises 14 residues. The CDR3 region is CASSFRDRGHEQYF. Written as DNA, the CDR3 is TGTGCCAGCAGCTTCCGGGACAGGGGTCACGAGCAGTACTTC.

This chain links TRBV7-6 with TRBJ2-5, with 10 bases aligning to TRBD2. This CDR3 has 16 residues. The J segment lost 3 bases and the V segment lost 1 base, leaving 5 bases of the junction unmatched. Germline V lookup: CDR1 SGHVS, CDR2 FNYEAQ. For the CDR3, the DNA is TGTGCCAGCAGCTTAGAACCCAGCGGGGGGGAAGAGACCCAGTACTTC. Its translation is CASSLEPSGGEETQYF.

This chain links TRBV7-9 with TRBJ1-4; D call uncertain. This CDR3 region has 15 residues. CDR1 and CDR2 (germline): SEHNR, FQNEAQ (reference sequence). Trimming shortened V by 3 bases and J by 3 bases, and 11 bases separated the two germline ends. CDR3 sequence reads: CASSFKSVANEKLFF. The CDR3 DNA sequence: TGTGCCAGCAGCTTCAAAAGTGTAGCTAATGAAAAACTGTTTTTT.

The gene calls are TRBV7-9 and TRBJ2-4; no clear D. This CDR3 is built from 13 residues. Per germline, CDR1 SEHNR and CDR2 FQNEAQ (reference sequence). V lost 1 base, J lost 6 bases, and 7 bases lay in between. The CDR3 DNA reads TGTGCCAGCAGCTTAGGGCAGTCAAACATTCAGTACTTC. Translation gives CASSLGQSNIQYF.

The chain carries TRBV2 and TRBJ1-4; a possible D gene is TRBD1 (6 bases). The V gene lost 6 bases and the J gene lost 10 bases, with 15 bases spanning the gap. Per the germline V gene, CDR1 is SNHLY and CDR2 is FYNNEI. The CDR3 totals 13 residues. The DNA for the CDR3 is TGTGCCAGCAGAGACCAGACAGGCGGAAAACTGTTTTTT. It specifies CASRDQTGGKLFF.

V gene TRBV30 combines with J gene TRBJ1-1; the match to TRBD1 covers 7 bases. The CDR3 has 13 residues. Trimming at V came to 1 base and at J to 2 bases, leaving 1 base not matched to a gene. In germline, CDR1 is GTSNPN, CDR2 SVGIG (reference sequence). The CDR3 loop reads CAWSGQGNTEAFF. The CDR3 DNA sequence: TGTGCCTGGAGTGGACAGGGCAACACTGAAGCTTTCTTT.

The chain has TRBV10-2 and TRBJ2-7, with D possibly being TRBD2 (6 bases). The CDR3 is 13 residues long. The germline V gene encodes CDR1 WSHSY and CDR2 SAAADI. Between the trimmed V and J ends, which lost 8 bases and 3 bases, there was a span of 14 bases. The CDR3 sequence is CASRGTVFYEQYF. For the CDR3, the DNA is TGCGCCAGCCGGGGGACGGTTTTCTACGAGCAGTACTTC.

J is TRBJ1-6 and V is TRBV5-1; weak D call: TRBD1 (6 bases). V lost 0 bases, J lost 9 bases, and 13 bases lay in between. The CDR3 is made up of 15 amino acids. The germline gives CDR1 SGHRS, CDR2 YFSETQ. The CDR3 protein is CASSLAQGNASPLHF. CDR3 bases: TGCGCCAGCAGCTTGGCCCAGGGGAATGCTTCACCCCTCCACTTT.

The chain uses TRBV5-4 and TRBJ2-7; tentatively, D is TRBD1 (6 bases). V gave up 0 bases and J gave up 1 base, with 11 bases separating them. This CDR3 comprises 15 residues. Germline lookup yields CDR1 SGHNT and CDR2 YYREEE (reference sequence). The CDR3 protein is CASSLGGQGSYEQYF. The DNA for the CDR3 is TGTGCCAGCAGCTTGGGGGGGCAGGGATCCTACGAGCAGTACTTC. Full variable domain (outside the CDR3, taken from reference TRBV5-4 and TRBJ2-7): ETGVTQSPTHLIKTRGQQVTLRCSSQSGHNTVSWYQQALGQGPQFIFQYYREEENGRGNFPPRFSGLQFPNYSSELNVNALELDDSALYLCASSLGGQGSYEQYFGPGTRLTVT.

This chain joins TRBV10-3 and TRBJ1-1; no clear D. Trimming removed 0 bases from V and 9 bases from J, with 8 bases in between. Germline-derived CDR1 and CDR2 are ENHRY and SYGVKD. This CDR3 spans 12 amino acids. CDR3 nucleotides: TGTGCCATCAGTGAGTCGGATCGGAAAGCTTTCTTT. Translated, it gives CAISESDRKAFF.

The rearrangement links TRBV5-8 to TRBJ2-1, with D possibly TRBD1 on 5 matching bases. Trimming took 6 bases from V and 0 from J, leaving 19 bases between them. This CDR3 spans 17 amino acids. Germline-derived CDR1 and CDR2 are SGHTS and YDEGEE. The CDR3 sequence is CASTNAWGYSSYNEQFF. The CDR3 DNA sequence: TGTGCCAGCACAAACGCGTGGGGCTACAGCTCCTACAATGAGCAGTTCTTC.

The V gene is TRBV6-1, the J gene TRBJ2-7; 7 positions agree with TRBD1. The V and J ends lost 2 bases and 5 bases, in that order; junction bases with no gene match: 9. The CDR3 covers 15 residues. CDR1 is MNHNS, CDR2 SASEGT, per germline. The CDR3: CASSERLGQGDEQYF. The CDR3 bases are TGTGCCAGCAGTGAACGACTTGGGCAGGGGGACGAGCAGTACTTC.

The chain employs TRBV5-6 and TRBJ1-1, with D perhaps TRBD1 (5 bases). This CDR3 comprises 13 residues. With 0 bases removed from V and 11 bases from J, the gap between germline ends came to 14 bases. CDR1 and CDR2 (germline): SGHDT, YYEEEE. The CDR3: CASSLVFTGVAFF. The CDR3 DNA sequence: TGTGCCAGCAGCTTGGTTTTCACAGGAGTCGCTTTCTTT.

The chain recombines TRBV5-1 with TRBJ2-5; 8 positions match TRBD1. Trimming took 4 bases from V and 3 from J; bases not matched to a gene: 5. Germline CDR1 and CDR2: SGHRS and YFSETQ. This CDR3 region has 14 residues. DNA for the CDR3: TGCGCCAGCAGCCCTGACAGGGGTAAAGAGACCCAGTACTTC. Protein sequence: CASSPDRGKETQYF.

This rearrangement joins TRBV6-1 to TRBJ1-5; D is undetermined. The CDR3 sequence is 13 residues long. With 4 bases removed from V and 0 bases from J, the gap between germline ends came to 4 bases. Germline V gene data show CDR1 as MNHNS and CDR2 as SASEGT. The CDR3 coding sequence is TGTGCCAGCAGTGCCGATAGCAATCAGCCCCAGCATTTT. This translates into CASSADSNQPQHF.

The V and J genes are TRBV7-2 and TRBJ2-1; D unclear. Germline V gives CDR1 SGHTA, CDR2 FQGNSA. The CDR3 loop spans 15 amino acids. V lost 2 bases to trimming and J lost 3 bases, with 11 bases between them. The CDR3 spells CASSLPGQFYNEQFF. The CDR3 DNA is TGTGCCAGCAGCTTACCGGGCCAGTTCTACAATGAGCAGTTCTTC.

CDR3 sequence: CASSDQGGNTIYF. CDR3 sequence (DNA): TGTGCCAGCAGTGATCAGGGAGGAAACACCATATATTTT. The chain uses TRBV2 and TRBJ1-3, with D possibly TRBD1 on 5 matching bases. The CDR3 is 13 amino acids. Germline CDR1 reads SNHLY; CDR2 reads FYNNEI. V shed 3 bases and J shed 4 bases, with 7 bases lying between them.

The chain links TRBV6-1 to TRBJ1-5, with D possibly matching TRBD1 (6 bases). There are 16 residues in the CDR3. V shed 2 bases and J shed 0 bases, with 11 bases lying between them. Germline V gene lookup returns CDR1 MNHNS and CDR2 SASEGT. This CDR3 reads CASSEREGGSNQPQHF. CDR3 coding DNA: TGTGCCAGCAGTGAACGGGAAGGGGGTAGCAATCAGCCCCAGCATTTT.